This T cell receptor beta chain originates from a study of regulatory T cells in long-lasting Graves disease. About the research overall: Graves' patients who were just diagnosed had used antithyroid drugs for under 3 months. Regarding the study as a whole: Clonotypes that were public and shared totalled approximately 2,800 in persistent patients versus about 1,000 in new patients. Persistent-disease Graves' patients showed less TCR diversity than new cases.

Time point: newly diagnosed GD, antithyroid drugs for less than 3 months. PBMCs provided the RNA from which the TCR library was made. This clonotype has more than one count but fewer than ten. Its cognate antigen is unknown. Since a much larger clone is just one base distant, this may be a read error. The CDR3 runs to 13 residues. Germline V gene sequence: CDR1 MNHNS, CDR2 SASEGT. The authors built TCR beta libraries using iRepertoire HTBI primers and Arm-PCR of CDR3 regions. TCRdb called the multiplex PCR reads again in MiXCR, with one record for every CDR3 protein. The sample consists of about 350,000 distinct CDR3 sequences, 16% of them appearing once. The sample was also linked to a second study, of T cells in Graves' hyperthyroidism and ophthalmopathy. That source reports: In the blood, most expanded thyroid clonotypes above 0.001 appeared as well.

The genes are TRBV6-1 and TRBJ2-3; D remains ambiguous. This receptor was taken from a man aged 40-49 years with Graves disease. Material: peripheral blood mononuclear cells (PBMCs), obtained at new diagnosis, from a patient treated with antithyroid drugs. In nucleotides, the CDR3 is TGTGTCAGCGAACGGATTTACACAGATACGCAGTATTTT. Translated, it gives CVSERIYTDTQYF.